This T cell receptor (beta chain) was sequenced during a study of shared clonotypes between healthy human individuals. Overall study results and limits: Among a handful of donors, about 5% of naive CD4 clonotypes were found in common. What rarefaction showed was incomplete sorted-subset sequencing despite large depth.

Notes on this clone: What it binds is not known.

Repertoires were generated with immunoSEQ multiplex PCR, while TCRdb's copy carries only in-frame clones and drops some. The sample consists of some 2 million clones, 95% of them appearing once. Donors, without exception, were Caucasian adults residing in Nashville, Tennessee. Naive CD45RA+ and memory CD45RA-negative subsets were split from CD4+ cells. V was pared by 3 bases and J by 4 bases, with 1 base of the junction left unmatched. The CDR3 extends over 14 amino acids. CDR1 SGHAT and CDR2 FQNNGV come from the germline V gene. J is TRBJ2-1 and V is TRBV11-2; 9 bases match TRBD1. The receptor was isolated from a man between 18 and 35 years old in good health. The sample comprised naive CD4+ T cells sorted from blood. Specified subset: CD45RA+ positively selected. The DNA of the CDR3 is TGTGCCAGCAGCTTCGGACAGGGGTACAATGAGCAGTTCTTC. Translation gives CASSFGQGYNEQFF.